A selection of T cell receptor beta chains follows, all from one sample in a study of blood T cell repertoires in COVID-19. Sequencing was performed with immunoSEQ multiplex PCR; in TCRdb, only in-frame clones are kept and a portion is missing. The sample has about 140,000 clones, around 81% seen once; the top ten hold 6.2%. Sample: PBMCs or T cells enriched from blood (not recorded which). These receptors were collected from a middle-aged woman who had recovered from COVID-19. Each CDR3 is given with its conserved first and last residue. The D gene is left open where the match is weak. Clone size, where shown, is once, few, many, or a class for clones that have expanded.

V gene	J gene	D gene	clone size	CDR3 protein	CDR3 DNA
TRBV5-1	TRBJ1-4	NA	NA	CASSLAGGTATNEKLFF	TGCGCCAGCAGCTTGGCTGGAGGGACTGCAACTAATGAAAAACTGTTTTTT
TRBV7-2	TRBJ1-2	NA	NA	CASRQGSKIYGYTF	TGTGCCAGCCGGCAGGGCAGCAAAATCTATGGCTACACCTTC
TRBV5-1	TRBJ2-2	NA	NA	CASSLNSNTGELFF	TGCGCCAGCAGCTTGAACTCAAACACCGGGGAGCTGTTTTTT
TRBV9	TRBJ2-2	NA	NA	CASSAYYGGAKAGELFF	TGTGCCAGCAGCGCATATTATGGGGGGGCGAAGGCCGGGGAGCTGTTTTTT
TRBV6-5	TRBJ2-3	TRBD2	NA	CASNRLAGGTDTQYF	TGTGCCAGCAACCGACTAGCGGGAGGCACAGATACGCAGTATTTT
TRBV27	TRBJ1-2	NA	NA	CATSGQGSYLGGYTF	TGTGCCACCTCTGGCCAGGGCAGTTACCTAGGTGGCTACACCTTC
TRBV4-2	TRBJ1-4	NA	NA	CASSQDWGRGVVANEKLFF	TGTGCCAGCAGCCAAGATTGGGGCAGGGGAGTAGTTGCTAATGAAAAACTGTTTTTT
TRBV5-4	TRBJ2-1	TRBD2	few	CASSLVLAGTNEQFF	TGTGCCAGCAGCTTGGTACTAGCGGGAACCAATGAGCAGTTCTTC
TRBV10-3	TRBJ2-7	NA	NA	CAISMTEYVEQYF	TGTGCCATCAGTATGACAGAGTACGTGGAGCAGTACTTC
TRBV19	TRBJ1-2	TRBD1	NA	CASSIGSPTGGRGYTF	TGTGCCAGTAGTATAGGTTCCCCGACAGGGGGCCGTGGCTACACCTTC
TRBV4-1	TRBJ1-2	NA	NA	CASSQEQAKAGYTF	TGCGCCAGCAGCCAAGAGCAGGCGAAGGCAGGCTACACCTTC
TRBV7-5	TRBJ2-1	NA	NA	CARSLQGHYNEQFF	TGTGCCAGAAGCTTACAGGGACACTACAATGAGCAGTTCTTC
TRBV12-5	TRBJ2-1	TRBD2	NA	CASGSQRERSYNEQFF	TGTGCTAGTGGTTCCCAGCGGGAGAGGTCCTACAATGAGCAGTTCTTC
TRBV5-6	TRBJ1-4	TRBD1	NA	CASSLNRGLGEKLFF	TGTGCCAGCAGCTTGAACAGGGGACTTGGGGAAAAACTGTTTTTT
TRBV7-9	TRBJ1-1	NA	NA	CASSLDTMNTEAFF	TGTGCCAGCAGCTTAGATACAATGAACACTGAAGCTTTCTTT
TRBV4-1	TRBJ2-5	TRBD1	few	CASSQVGRFDRGEETQYF	TGCGCCAGCAGCCAAGTGGGTCGGTTCGACAGGGGAGAAGAGACCCAGTACTTC
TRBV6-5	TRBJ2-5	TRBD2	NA	CASSWRLAGGRETQYF	TGTGCCAGCAGTTGGAGACTAGCGGGGGGGAGGGAGACCCAGTACTTC
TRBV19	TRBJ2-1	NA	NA	CASSMGLNNEQFF	TGTGCCAGTAGTATGGGACTCAACAATGAGCAGTTCTTC
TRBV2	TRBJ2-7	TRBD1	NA	CASSGVKGQGYEQYF	TGTGCCAGCAGCGGCGTTAAGGGACAGGGTTACGAGCAGTACTTC
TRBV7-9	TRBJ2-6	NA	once	CASSFSGFRSGANVLTF	TGTGCCAGCAGCTTTTCGGGATTTAGGTCTGGGGCCAACGTCCTGACTTTC
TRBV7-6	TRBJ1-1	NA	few	CASSPGSGGYYTEAFF	TGTGCCAGCAGCCCAGGGTCTGGAGGGTATTACACTGAAGCTTTCTTT
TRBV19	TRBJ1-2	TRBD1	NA	CATERGPQYGYTF	TGTGCCACCGAAAGGGGGCCCCAATATGGCTACACCTTC
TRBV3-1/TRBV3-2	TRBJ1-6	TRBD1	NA	CASSQGQGNSPLHF	TGTGCCAGCAGCCAAGGACAGGGGAATTCACCCCTCCACTTT
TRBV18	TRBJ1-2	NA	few	CASSPPATGQGYTF	TGTGCCAGCTCACCTCCGGCCACAGGGCAAGGCTACACCTTC
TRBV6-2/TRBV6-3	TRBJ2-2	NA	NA	CASSRLVLTTGELFF	TGTGCCAGCAGCCGACTAGTTTTAACGACCGGGGAGCTGTTTTTT
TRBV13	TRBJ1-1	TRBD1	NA	CASTGGPLNTEAFF	TGTGCCAGTACAGGGGGCCCCCTGAACACTGAAGCTTTCTTT
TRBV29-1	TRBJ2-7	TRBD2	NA	CSVRGTSGTYEQYF	TGCAGCGTCCGGGGGACTAGCGGGACCTACGAGCAGTACTTC
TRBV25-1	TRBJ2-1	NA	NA	CASSGAWDEQFF	TGTGCCAGCAGTGGGGCTTGGGATGAGCAGTTCTTC
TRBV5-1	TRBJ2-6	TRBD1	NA	CASSPIPGQGKSGANVLTF	TGCGCCAGCAGCCCAATACCGGGACAGGGAAAGTCTGGGGCCAACGTCCTGACTTTC
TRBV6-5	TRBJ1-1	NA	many	CASREVNLEAFF	TGTGCCAGCAGGGAGGTGAATCTTGAAGCTTTCTTT
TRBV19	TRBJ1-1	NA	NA	CASGWGTGTEAFF	TGTGCCAGTGGTTGGGGGACTGGCACTGAAGCTTTCTTT
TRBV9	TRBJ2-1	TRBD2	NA	CASSVDGRPYNEQFF	TGTGCCAGCAGCGTAGACGGGAGGCCCTACAATGAGCAGTTCTTC
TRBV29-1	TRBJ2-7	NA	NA	CSVELLDSYEQYF	TGCAGCGTTGAATTACTAGACTCCTACGAGCAGTACTTC
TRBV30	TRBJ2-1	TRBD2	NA	CAWSVNSGGYSYNEQFF	TGTGCCTGGAGTGTAAATAGCGGGGGGTATTCCTACAATGAGCAGTTCTTC
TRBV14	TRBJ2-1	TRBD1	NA	CASSQSHQGALEQFF	TGTGCCAGCAGCCAAAGCCACCAGGGGGCCCTTGAGCAGTTCTTC
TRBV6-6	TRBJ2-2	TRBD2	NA	CASRPGTKVAGELFF	TGTGCCAGCAGGCCCGGGACTAAGGTCGCCGGGGAGCTGTTTTTT
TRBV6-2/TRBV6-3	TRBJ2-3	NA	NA	CASSPGTSATDTQYF	TGTGCCAGCAGCCCCGGGACTTCCGCCACAGATACGCAGTATTTT
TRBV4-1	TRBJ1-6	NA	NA	CASSPTYSRGSPLHF	TGCGCCAGCAGCCCCACTTATTCCCGGGGGTCACCCCTCCACTTT
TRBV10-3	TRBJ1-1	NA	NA	CAISEVRDTEAFF	TGTGCCATCAGTGAGGTGCGGGACACTGAAGCTTTCTTT
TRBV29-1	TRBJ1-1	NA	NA	CSVEAGLNTEAFF	TGCAGCGTTGAGGCAGGGTTGAACACTGAAGCTTTCTTT
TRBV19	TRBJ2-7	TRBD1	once	CASSPGTGTAYEQYF	TGTGCCAGTAGTCCCGGGACAGGTACCGCCTACGAGCAGTACTTC
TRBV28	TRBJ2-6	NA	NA	CASSWGGLGANVLTF	TGTGCCAGCAGTTGGGGGGGGCTTGGGGCCAACGTCCTGACTTTC
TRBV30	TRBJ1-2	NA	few	CAWNPGSYGYTF	TGTGCCTGGAACCCCGGGTCCTATGGCTACACCTTC
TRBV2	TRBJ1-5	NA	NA	CASGRELNQPQHF	TGTGCCAGTGGCCGGGAGCTCAATCAGCCCCAGCATTTT
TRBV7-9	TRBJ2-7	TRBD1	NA	CASRQGSYEQYF	TGTGCCAGCCGACAGGGTTCCTACGAGCAGTACTTC
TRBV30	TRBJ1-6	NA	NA	CAWSVGEQGSPSPLHF	TGTGCCTGGAGTGTAGGGGAACAGGGTTCCCCTTCACCCCTCCACTTT
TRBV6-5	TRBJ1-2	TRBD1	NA	CAGTTGTVYGYTF	TGTGCCGGGACCACCGGGACAGTCTATGGCTACACCTTC
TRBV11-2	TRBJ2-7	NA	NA	CASSLALSYEQYF	TGTGCCAGCAGCTTAGCTCTGAGCTACGAGCAGTACTTC
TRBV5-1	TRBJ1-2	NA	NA	CASSLDGEGPGGYTF	TGCGCCAGCAGCTTGGATGGTGAAGGCCCGGGTGGCTACACCTTC
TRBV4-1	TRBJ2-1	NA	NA	CASSPSAGGTPSVEQFF	TGCGCCAGCAGTCCCTCTGCCGGCGGGACCCCATCGGTTGAGCAGTTCTTC
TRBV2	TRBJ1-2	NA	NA	CASSVQGSYGYTF	TGTGCCAGCAGTGTACAGGGCAGCTATGGCTACACCTTC
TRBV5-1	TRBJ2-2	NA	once	CASSPLFTGELFF	TGCGCCAGCAGCCCCCTTTTTACCGGGGAGCTGTTTTTT
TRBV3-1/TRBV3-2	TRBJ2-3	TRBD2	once	CASSPGLAGGTDTQYF	TGTGCCAGCAGCCCGGGATTAGCGGGCGGCACAGATACGCAGTATTTT
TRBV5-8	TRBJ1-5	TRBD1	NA	CASSLGDSSNQPQHF	TGTGCCAGCAGCTTGGGGGACAGCAGCAATCAGCCCCAGCATTTT
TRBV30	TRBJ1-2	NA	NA	CAWSQQYGYTF	TGTGCCTGGTCGCAACAGTATGGCTACACCTTC
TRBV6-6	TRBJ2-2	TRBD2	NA	CATGTSGNTGELFF	TGTGCCACCGGGACTAGCGGAAACACCGGGGAGCTGTTTTTT
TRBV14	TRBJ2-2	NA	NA	CASSQARLPNTGELFF	TGTGCCAGCAGCCAAGCTAGACTACCCAACACCGGGGAGCTGTTTTTT
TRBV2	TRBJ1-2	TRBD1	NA	CASTWDRGGYGYTF	TGTGCCAGCACTTGGGACAGGGGCGGCTATGGCTACACCTTC
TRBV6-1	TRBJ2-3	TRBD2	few	CASSETIGTRVADTQYF	TGTGCCAGCAGTGAAACGATAGGGACTAGAGTTGCAGATACGCAGTATTTT